The T cell receptor (beta chain) described here comes from a study of cytomegalovirus exposure and HLA in healthy donors. Worth noting for this clone: Antigen unknown.

J gave up 0 bases and V 4 bases, and 7 bases lay outside the gene matches. This CDR3 comprises 17 residues. The germline V gene has CDR1 MDHEN and CDR2 SYDVKM. Measured with immunoSEQ multiplex PCR; TCRdb has only the in-frame clones, and not every one. Of around 220,000 clones listed, roughly 83% are singletons. General study results and limits: First-cohort TCR clusters tended to co-occur in the approximately 120 validation repertoires, a later analysis found.

The clonotype comes from a woman under 40 in good health and CMV-seropositive. The material sequenced was PBMCs. The rearrangement links TRBV28 to TRBJ1-5; 9 nucleotides agree with TRBD1. CDR3 DNA sequence: TGTGCCAGCAGTTCTCCTGACAGGGGGAATAGCAATCAGCCCCAGCATTTT. It codes for CASSSPDRGNSNQPQHF.